This TCR beta chain was identified during a study of cytomegalovirus exposure and HLA in healthy donors. This CDR3 is 15 amino acids long. With V trimmed by 7 bases and J by 5 bases, 14 bases remained unmatched. Germline-derived CDR1 and CDR2 are PRHDT and FYEKMQ (reference sequence). PCR was performed using 60 Vbeta and 13 Jbeta primers. TCRdb's table, derived via immunoSEQ multiplex PCR, lists solely in-frame clones and lacks some. In the table there are roughly 120,000 clones, 80% of which are singletons. This chain uses TRBV13 with TRBJ2-7, with 7 bases fitting TRBD1. This receptor was identified in a man aged 50-60 years in good health and CMV-seronegative. The sequencing sample was made of PBMCs. CDR3 in DNA: TGTGCCAGCAACCCCCTCGACAGGGACGTCAACGAGCAGTACTTC. As protein: CASNPLDRDVNEQYF.